A single sample gave rise to the 3 T cell receptor beta chains below, sequenced in a study of blood T cell repertoires in COVID-19. Here immunoSEQ multiplex PCR was the method, and the copy in TCRdb shows in-frame clones only, minus some. The sample includes around 140,000 clones, 80% to 90% seen only once; the top ten take 1.7%. Sequenced sample: peripheral blood. These receptors were collected from a woman in her forties or fifties with acute or convalescent COVID-19.

This clone occurred a few times. The V gene is TRBV7-6, the J gene TRBJ1-4; the match to TRBD1 covers 7 bases. Germline CDR1 SGHVS, CDR2 FNYEAQ. With 5 bases clipped from V and 2 bases from J, the junction kept 5 bases outside the gene matches. The CDR3 is 15 amino acids. CDR3 region: CASSQQQGTNEKLFF. The CDR3 DNA sequence: TGTGCCAGCAGCCAACAACAGGGGACTAATGAAAAACTGTTTTTT.

V is TRBV18 and J is TRBJ1-3; TRBD1 is a possible D gene (5 bases). The length of the CDR3 is 15 residues. The ends were cut back, 2 bases at V and 4 bases at J, with 12 bases in the middle. Germline V lookup: CDR1 KGHSH, CDR2 LQKENI. CDR3 protein: CASSPDSARGNTIYF. For the CDR3, the DNA is TGTGCCAGCTCACCAGACAGCGCCCGGGGAAACACCATATATTTT.

V is TRBV5-1 and J is TRBJ2-2, with 10 bases that match TRBD2. Per the germline V gene, CDR1 is SGHRS and CDR2 is YFSETQ. V gave up 7 bases and J gave up 6 bases; unmatched junction bases: 9. CDR3 length equals 15 residues. CDR3 DNA: TGCGCCAGCTTCGGGGGACTAGCGAATTCCGGGGAGCTGTTTTTT. Amino acid sequence: CASFGGLANSGELFF.